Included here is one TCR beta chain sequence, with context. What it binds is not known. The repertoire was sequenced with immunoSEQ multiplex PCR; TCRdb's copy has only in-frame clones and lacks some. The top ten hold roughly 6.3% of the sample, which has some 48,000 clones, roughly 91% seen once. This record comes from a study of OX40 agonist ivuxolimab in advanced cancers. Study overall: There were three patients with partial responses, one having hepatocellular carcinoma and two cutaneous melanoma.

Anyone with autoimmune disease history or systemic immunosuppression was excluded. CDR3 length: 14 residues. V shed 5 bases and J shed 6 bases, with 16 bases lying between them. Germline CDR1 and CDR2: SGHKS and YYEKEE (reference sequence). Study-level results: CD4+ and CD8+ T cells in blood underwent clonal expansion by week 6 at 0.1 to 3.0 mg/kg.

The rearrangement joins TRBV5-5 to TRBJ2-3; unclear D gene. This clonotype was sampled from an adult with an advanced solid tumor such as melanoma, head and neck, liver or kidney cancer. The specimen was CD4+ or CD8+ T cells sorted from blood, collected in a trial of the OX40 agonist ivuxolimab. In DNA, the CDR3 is TGTGCCAGCAGACCCGAGACCATCAGCGATACGCAGTATTTT. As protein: CASRPETISDTQYF.